Below are 8 T cell receptor beta chains sequenced from a single sample in a study of Ad26.COV2.S vaccination and SARS-CoV-2 variants. Sequencing was performed with immunoSEQ multiplex PCR; in TCRdb, only in-frame clones are kept and a portion is missing. The repertoire has over 400,000 clones, 92% of them found once; the top ten carry 1.5% to 2%. The treatment: some 20 received Ad26.COV2.S at low or high dose, single or two shots; 5 received placebo; per-sample allocation not given. It was on day 63 after the first vaccine or placebo injection that samples were taken. The sequencing used peripheral blood, collected in a trial of Ad26.COV2.S vaccine versus placebo. Source of these receptors: a person aged 18-65 years who received the Ad26.COV2.S COVID-19 vaccine or a placebo.

CDR3 bases: TGTGCCAGCAGCCCGGATGGGGTCACCCTCCACTTT. Encoded protein: CASSPDGVTLHF. The chain combines TRBV5-6 with TRBJ1-6; D is ambiguous. Germline loops: CDR1 SGHDT, CDR2 YYEEEE. The CDR3 is made up of 12 amino acids. The V gene lost 4 bases and the J gene lost 14 bases, with 13 bases spanning the gap. The full variable domain, in which reference TRBV5-6 and TRBJ1-6 provide the parts outside the CDR3, is DAGVTQSPTHLIKTRGQQVTLRCSPKSGHDTVSWYQQALGQGPQFIFQYYEEEERQRGNFPDRFSGHQFPNYSSELNVNALLLGDSALYLCASSPDGVTLHFGNGTRLTVT.

As concerns this clone: One end of the junction does not line up with germline, which may come from a read error. This sequence joins TRBV12-3 or TRBV12-4 and TRBJ2-7, with D possibly matching TRBD2 (6 bases). The CDR3 length is 12 residues. This CDR3 reads CASSFGSFRREF. The CDR3 DNA sequence: TGTGCCAGCAGTTTCGGGTCTTTCCGGCGGGAATTC.

This clone has just one count. This rearrangement joins TRBV9 to TRBJ2-5; TRBD2 aligns across 13 bases. The CDR3 covers 15 residues. Per the germline V gene, CDR1 is SGDLS and CDR2 is YYNGEE. Trimming at V came to 3 bases and at J to 7 bases, leaving 6 bases not matched to a gene. Here the CDR3 DNA reads TGTGCCAGCAGCGCGACTAGCGGGGGGAGGGGGACCCAGTACTTC. Translated, it gives CASSATSGGRGTQYF. Together with reference TRBV9 and TRBJ2-5, the CDR3 gives the full variable domain: DSGVTQTPKHLITATGQRVTLRCSPRSGDLSVYWYQQSLDQGLQFLIQYYNGEERAKGNILERFSAQQFPDLHSELNLSSLELGDSALYFCASSATSGGRGTQYFGPGTRLLVL.

This chain links TRBV15 with TRBJ1-2; possible D gene TRBD1, 5 bases. This CDR3 has 12 amino acids. V was cut by 6 bases and J by 4 bases, with 9 bases left in between. Germline values: CDR1 LNHNV, CDR2 YYDKDF (reference sequence). CDR3 sequence reads: CATSAGFYGYTF. The CDR3 coding sequence is TGTGCCACCAGTGCAGGGTTCTATGGCTACACCTTC. Full variable domain (missing parts from reference TRBV15 and TRBJ1-2): DAMVIQNPRYQVTQFGKPVTLSCSQTLNHNVMYWYQQKSSQAPKLLFHYYDKDFNNEADTPDNFQSRRPNTSFCFLDIRSPGLGDTAMYLCATSAGFYGYTFGSGTRLTVV.

The chain joins TRBV6-6 to TRBJ2-1; D unresolved. Per germline, CDR1 MNHNY and CDR2 SVGAGI (reference sequence). Trimming shortened V by 0 bases and J by 6 bases, and 12 bases separated the two germline ends. CDR3 length: 15 amino acids. The CDR3 reads CASSYSARPGNEQFF. The CDR3 DNA reads TGTGCCAGCAGTTACTCGGCCAGGCCTGGCAATGAGCAGTTCTTC.

The gene calls are TRBV30 and TRBJ2-5; possibly TRBD1 or TRBD2 for D (5 bases each). V lost 4 bases and J 5 bases, leaving 11 bases between the germline ends. Germline V lookup: CDR1 GTSNPN, CDR2 SVGIG (reference sequence). The CDR3 totals 12 residues. The CDR3 DNA sequence: TGTGCCTGGATGGGACCCTCGGAGACCCAGTACTTC. It codes for CAWMGPSETQYF.

The chain joins TRBV7-2 to TRBJ2-7; 10 bases align to TRBD2. V dropped 5 bases and J dropped 0; count of bases not matched to a gene: 7. The CDR3 is 16 residues long. Germline CDR1 is SGHTA and CDR2 is FQGNSA. The CDR3 DNA follows: TGTGCCAGCAGCCTTAAACTAGCGGGGTTCTCCTACGAGCAGTACTTC. Protein product: CASSLKLAGFSYEQYF. The full variable domain, rest sourced from reference TRBV7-2 and TRBJ2-7, is GAGVSQSPSNKVTEKGKDVELRCDPISGHTALYWYRQSLGQGLEFLIYFQGNSAPDKSGLPSDRFSAERTGGSVSTLTIQRTQQEDSAVYLCASSLKLAGFSYEQYFGPGTRLTVT.

The chain combines TRBV10-3 with TRBJ1-5; D call uncertain. Trimming removed 2 bases at V and 3 bases at J, with 14 bases between. Germline assignment: CDR1 ENHRY and CDR2 SYGVKD. This CDR3 contains 16 residues. This CDR3 reads CAISERAAGYNQPQHF. In DNA, the CDR3 is TGTGCCATCAGTGAGCGGGCAGCTGGGTACAATCAGCCCCAGCATTTT.